This T cell receptor (beta chain) stems from a study of T cells in localized non-small cell lung cancer. Findings and limits, study-wide: Those with higher blood T cell density had longer overall survival. Among the tissues sampled, uninvolved adjacent lung had the highest T cell clonality, above tumor. Out of the top 100 tumor clones, a median about 57 were seen in adjacent lung.

Per germline, CDR1 SGHRS and CDR2 YFSETQ. This CDR3 contains 13 residues. Profiling relied on immunoSEQ multiplex PCR, and the TCRdb table lists in-frame clones only, not all of them. The sample lists tens of thousands of clones; approximately 84% were seen once. As to this clone: Its specificity is not known. The junction shows a germline mismatch at one end, possibly a read error.

The TCR was taken from an older female donor with stage I lung adenocarcinoma. The material sequenced was peripheral blood, taken before any cancer treatment. This chain links TRBV5-1 with TRBJ1-4; no definite D call. The CDR3 DNA follows: TGCGCCGCGACTGAGGTAATGAATGAGAAACTGTTTTTT. This encodes CAATEVMNEKLFF.